These 28 T cell receptor beta chains came from one sample sequenced in a study of T cell responses to AZD1222 COVID-19 vaccine (dated by TCRdb to about 2021). The time point label of this sample denotes: baseline before first vaccination. Library method: the immunoSEQ multiplex PCR assay. TCRdb provides this immuneACCESS table in a form limited to in-frame rearrangements. Some clones are lacking; in checked studies, under half of them reflect an unresolved V gene, and why the rest are absent is not known. This sample gives some 110,000 clones in total; 92% of them show up just once. Together, the top ten hold around 1.8% of the sample. The specimen was peripheral blood, collected on day 0 of AZD1222 vaccination. Receptors originate from an adult in good health.

The CDR3 DNA reads as TGTGCCAGCAGCGCTAGGACAGGGGCTGAAGCTTTCTTT. Protein sequence: CASSARTGAEAFF. The V and J genes are TRBV7-9 and TRBJ1-1; 9 nucleotides line up with TRBD1. The trim removed 5 bases at V and 6 bases at J, leaving 4 bases unmatched. This CDR3 spans 13 amino acids. CDR1 SEHNR and CDR2 FQNEAQ come from the germline V gene (reference sequence).

The J gene is TRBJ2-3, the V gene TRBV10-3, with 16 bases aligning to TRBD2. The CDR3 has 18 residues. Germline V gene data show CDR1 as ENHRY and CDR2 as SYGVKD. J lost 1 base, V lost 6 bases, and 7 bases had no gene match. The CDR3 is CAIRPGLAGGLGTDTQYF. The DNA of the CDR3 is TGTGCCATCAGGCCGGGACTAGCGGGGGGGCTCGGCACAGATACGCAGTATTTT.

The V and J genes are TRBV5-1 and TRBJ2-3; TRBD2 matches 7 bases. The germline V gene has CDR1 SGHRS and CDR2 YFSETQ. The V gene end was trimmed by 0 bases and the J gene end by 8 bases; junction bases not matched to a gene: 3. The CDR3 covers 13 residues. The CDR3 coding sequence is TGCGCCAGCAGCTTGGGAGCGGGGAGTACGCAGTATTTT. The encoded protein is CASSLGAGSTQYF.

V and J are TRBV3-1 (or the pseudogene TRBV3-2) and TRBJ2-1, with 8 nucleotides matching TRBD2. Germline-derived CDR1 and CDR2 are LGHDT and YNNKEL (reference sequence). The trim removed 2 bases at V and 7 bases at J, leaving 4 bases unmatched. The CDR3 has 14 residues. The CDR3 protein is CASSQQTSANEQFF. Written as DNA, the CDR3 is TGTGCCAGCAGCCAACAGACTAGCGCAAATGAGCAGTTCTTC.

This chain connects TRBV7-9 to TRBJ2-1; weak D call: TRBD2 (6 bases). The CDR3 is 14 amino acids. V lost 5 bases and J lost 3, with 11 bases in between. Germline CDR1 SEHNR, CDR2 FQNEAQ (reference sequence). Here the CDR3 reads CASSTRTNYNEQFF. In DNA form, the CDR3 reads TGTGCCAGCAGCACTCGGACTAACTACAATGAGCAGTTCTTC.

The chain uses TRBV19 and TRBJ1-5; possible D gene TRBD1, 5 bases. Germline assignment: CDR1 LNHDA and CDR2 SQIVND (reference sequence). This CDR3 has 15 residues. V was shortened by 7 bases and J by 2 bases, with 15 bases between the two germline ends. The CDR3 is CASMGGSGGNQPQHF. The CDR3 DNA reads TGTGCCAGTATGGGGGGTTCTGGGGGCAATCAGCCCCAGCATTTT.

This clone was seen a single time. The V call is TRBV19, the J call TRBJ1-5, with 9 bases that match TRBD1. After removal of 8 bases from V and 7 bases from J, the junction contained 12 bases not matched to a gene. CDR1 is LNHDA, CDR2 SQIVND, per germline (reference sequence). This CDR3 comprises 15 residues. The CDR3 DNA reads as TGTGCCAGTTCGTCTACAGGGGGCGCAGGACAGCCCCAGCATTTT. Protein product: CASSSTGGAGQPQHF.

This clone is a singleton in its sample. The chain carries TRBV5-4 and TRBJ1-5; weak D call: TRBD1 (5 bases). CDR3 length equals 13 residues. Per the germline V gene, CDR1 is SGHNT and CDR2 is YYREEE (reference sequence). V was trimmed by 0 bases and J by 4 bases, leaving 5 bases between them. In nucleotides, the CDR3 is TGTGCCAGCAGCTTGGCAGGGAATCAGCCCCAGCATTTT. Translating gives CASSLAGNQPQHF.

Concerning this clone: Other DNA sequences in this specimen translate into the identical CDR3. V and J are TRBV29-1 and TRBJ2-5, with D tentatively TRBD2 (6 bases). Germline CDR1 is SQVTM and CDR2 is ANQGSEA. This CDR3 region has 12 residues. CDR3 protein: CSLRGGQETQYF. As DNA, the CDR3 is TGCAGTTTGAGGGGAGGCCAAGAGACCCAGTACTTC.

The rearrangement uses TRBV19 and TRBJ1-2; D is uncertain. The V and J ends lost 8 bases and 4 bases respectively, with 23 bases between them. The CDR3 length is 16 residues. Germline V gene sequence: CDR1 LNHDA, CDR2 SQIVND (reference sequence). CDR3 sequence reads: CASSPQSAGKGYGYTF. The CDR3, as DNA: TGTGCCAGTTCCCCCCAATCGGCGGGAAAGGGCTATGGCTACACCTTC.

The chain couples TRBV24-1 to TRBJ2-1, with D possibly matching TRBD2 (6 bases). The CDR3 length is 12 residues. Trimming left V 4 bases short and J 13 bases short, with 13 bases between. Germline V CDR1 and CDR2: KGHDR, SFDVKD. The CDR3 loop reads CATSDRPGAQFF. The CDR3 DNA reads TGTGCCACCAGTGACCGTCCGGGAGCTCAGTTCTTC.

This clone was counted a single time. V and J are TRBV18 and TRBJ2-1; TRBD2 matches 10 bases. CDR3 length: 15 residues. CDR1 and CDR2 (germline): KGHSH, LQKENI. The V segment lost 5 bases and the J segment 5 bases; nucleotides outside the gene matches: 6. This chain's CDR3 is CASSSSSGRDNEQFF. The CDR3 nucleotides are TGTGCCAGCTCATCCTCTAGCGGGAGAGACAATGAGCAGTTCTTC.

DNA of the CDR3: TGTGCCAGTAAAGGGGGTTTTAACTATGGCTACACCTTC. As protein: CASKGGFNYGYTF. The chain recombines TRBV19 with TRBJ1-2; a possible D gene is TRBD1 (6 bases). Germline V gene sequence: CDR1 LNHDA, CDR2 SQIVND (reference sequence). This CDR3 contains 13 residues. V lost 7 bases and J lost 1, with 10 bases in between.

The rearrangement uses TRBV6-1 and TRBJ2-7; 7 positions agree with TRBD2. The germline V gene has CDR1 MNHNS and CDR2 SASEGT. V lost 6 bases, J lost 3 bases, and 8 bases stayed unmatched. CDR3 length: 14 residues. CDR3 protein: CASSPTSEYYEQYV. Written as DNA, the CDR3 is TGTGCCAGCAGCCCAACTAGCGAGTACTACGAGCAGTACGTC.

V usage is TRBV19 and J usage is TRBJ2-7; D not certain. The ends were cut back, 6 bases at V and 0 bases at J, with 9 bases in the middle. Germline V gene lookup returns CDR1 LNHDA and CDR2 SQIVND (reference sequence). The CDR3 covers 13 residues. The CDR3 DNA sequence: TGTGCCAGTAGCCAACAGACCTCCTACGAGCAGTACTTC. Encoded protein: CASSQQTSYEQYF.

The chain links TRBV7-2 to TRBJ2-1; D unclear. Trimming left V 1 base short and J 4 bases short, with 11 bases between. The CDR3 is 15 residues long. Germline CDR1 reads SGHTA; CDR2 reads FQGNSA. This CDR3 reads CASSLGTGVYNEQFF. DNA for the CDR3: TGTGCCAGCAGCTTAGGGACCGGAGTGTACAATGAGCAGTTCTTC.

The chain is built from TRBV5-1 and TRBJ2-1, with 7 bases aligning to TRBD2. V trimming: 4 bases; J trimming: 3 bases; junction bases outside the gene matches: 7. Germline CDR1 reads SGHRS; CDR2 reads YFSETQ. The CDR3 length is 15 residues. CDR3 protein: CASSLEGLIYNEQFF. The CDR3 coding sequence is TGCGCCAGCAGCCTGGAGGGACTAATCTACAATGAGCAGTTCTTC.

V is TRBV20-1 and J is TRBJ1-1; D unclear. Germline CDR1 is DFQATT and CDR2 is SNEGSKA (reference sequence). CDR3 length: 11 residues. V lost 5 bases, J lost 1 base, and 5 bases lay in between. The CDR3 protein is CSALGNTEAFF. CDR3 in DNA: TGCAGTGCTCTCGGGAACACTGAAGCTTTCTTT.

The chain has TRBV3-1 (or the pseudogene TRBV3-2) and TRBJ1-2; perhaps TRBD1 as D (5 bases). The CDR3 spans 14 residues. CDR1 is LGHDT, CDR2 YNNKEL, per germline (reference sequence). V was cut by 0 bases and J by 8 bases, with 13 bases left in between. This chain's CDR3 is CASSQDSTVDGYTF. The DNA of the CDR3 is TGTGCCAGCAGCCAAGATTCGACAGTTGACGGCTACACCTTC.

The chain combines TRBV30 with TRBJ2-7; D is unclear. V lost 5 bases and J lost 6, with 20 bases in between. Germline-derived CDR1 and CDR2 are GTSNPN and SVGIG (reference sequence). There are 14 residues in the CDR3. The CDR3 region has the DNA TGTGCCTGGGCCAAGCTTCTACGCACCGGCGAGCAGTACTTC. Translated, it gives CAWAKLLRTGEQYF.

V gene TRBV29-1 combines with J gene TRBJ1-2, with D unresolved. V gave up 6 bases and J gave up 8 bases, with 10 bases separating them. Germline CDR1 reads SQVTM; CDR2 reads ANQGSEA. This CDR3 contains 10 residues. Here the CDR3 DNA reads TGCAGCGTGAGGACTGAGGGCTACACCTTC. It encodes CSVRTEGYTF. Using reference TRBV29-1 and TRBJ1-2 for the parts outside the CDR3, the full variable domain is SAVISQKPSRDICQRGTSLTIQCQVDSQVTMMFWYRQQPGQSLTLIATANQGSEATYESGFVIDKFPISRPNLTFSTLTVSNMSPEDSSIYLCSVRTEGYTFGSGTRLTVV.

The rearrangement uses TRBV30 and TRBJ2-2; no clear D. CDR1 and CDR2 (germline): GTSNPN, SVGIG (reference sequence). The length of the CDR3 is 15 residues. Trimming removed 3 bases at V and 2 bases at J, with 13 bases between. The CDR3 here is CAWRPGPINTGELFF. The CDR3 DNA reads as TGTGCCTGGAGGCCGGGCCCGATAAACACCGGGGAGCTGTTTTTT.

The chain combines TRBV25-1 with TRBJ2-5, with 10 positions matching TRBD2. J lost 5 bases, V lost 3 bases, and 12 bases had no gene match. CDR3 size: 17 residues. CDR1 and CDR2 from the germline V gene are MGHDK and SYGVNS. CDR3 protein: CASSDLSGRPAGETQYF. CDR3 nucleotide sequence: TGTGCCAGCAGTGACCTTAGCGGGAGGCCCGCCGGGGAGACCCAGTACTTC. Combining the CDR3 with reference TRBV25-1 and TRBJ2-5 gives the whole variable domain EADIYQTPRYLVIGTGKKITLECSQTMGHDKMYWYQQDPGMELHLIHYSYGVNSTEKGDLSSESTVSRIRTEHFPLTLESARPSHTSQYLCASSDLSGRPAGETQYFGPGTRLLVL.

This clone was seen just once. The chain couples TRBV4-1 to TRBJ1-1, with TRBD1 as a possible D gene (6 bases). Germline lookup yields CDR1 MGHRA and CDR2 YSYEKL. V was trimmed by 0 bases and J by 1 base, leaving 12 bases between them. CDR3 size: 16 residues. Written as DNA, the CDR3 is TGCGCCAGCAGCCAAGATCGGACAGCTTCGAACACTGAAGCTTTCTTT. It is translated as CASSQDRTASNTEAFF.

The chain links TRBV3-1 (or the pseudogene TRBV3-2) to TRBJ1-6, with D uncertain. This CDR3 is 14 amino acids long. The ends were cut back, 4 bases at V and 4 bases at J, with 8 bases in the middle. From germline, CDR1 is LGHDT and CDR2 YNNKEL (reference sequence). CDR3 nucleotides: TGTGCCAGCAGCCCCGGATATTATAATTCACCCCTCCACTTT. The encoded protein is CASSPGYYNSPLHF.

The CDR3 loop is CASRRGNNEQFF. The CDR3 DNA reads as TGTGCCAGCAGACGGGGGAACAATGAGCAGTTCTTC. V is TRBV27 and J is TRBJ2-1; the D gene is possibly TRBD2 (6 bases). CDR1 and CDR2 from the germline V gene are MNHEY and SMNVEV (reference sequence). The V end lost 6 bases, the J end lost 5 bases, and 8 bases lay between the germline ends. There are 12 residues in the CDR3.

V and J are TRBV24-1 and TRBJ1-5; D not certain. CDR1 is KGHDR, CDR2 SFDVKD, per germline. Trimming removed 3 bases at V and 0 bases at J, with 8 bases between. The CDR3 is 15 amino acids. CDR3 in amino acids: CATSDGRLSNQPQHF. CDR3 DNA: TGTGCCACCAGTGATGGGAGACTTAGCAATCAGCCCCAGCATTTT.

The chain couples TRBV2 to TRBJ1-5, with unresolved D. CDR1 and CDR2 (germline): SNHLY, FYNNEI. There are 15 residues in the CDR3. Trimming pared 0 bases from V and 0 bases from J, leaving 6 bases between. CDR3 in DNA: TGTGCCAGCAGTGAAGCGCGTGCTAGCAATCAGCCCCAGCATTTT. Translation gives CASSEARASNQPQHF.